These 12 T cell receptor beta chains were sequenced from one sample in a study of cytomegalovirus exposure and HLA in healthy donors. The PCR made use of 60 Vbeta and 13 Jbeta primers. Repertoires were generated with immunoSEQ multiplex PCR, while TCRdb's copy carries only in-frame clones and drops some. The sample holds 140,000 to 150,000 clones, roughly three quarters seen once. The specimen was PBMCs. These receptors came from a female donor in good health and CMV-seronegative.

The V and J genes are TRBV5-1 and TRBJ1-1; D is unresolved. Germline V lookup: CDR1 SGHRS, CDR2 YFSETQ. This CDR3 is built from 14 residues. The germline V and J ends were trimmed by 7 bases and 1 base, with 14 bases remaining between them. The CDR3 DNA reads TGCGCCAGCGGTTTTGGAGGGAGGAACACTGAAGCTTTCTTT. This gives the protein CASGFGGRNTEAFF.

The J gene is TRBJ1-2, the V gene TRBV29-1; D uncertain. Per germline, CDR1 SQVTM and CDR2 ANQGSEA. Trimming took off 4 bases at V and 0 bases at J, with 3 bases between the two ends. The CDR3 has 11 amino acids. CDR3: CSVVTNYGYTF. The CDR3 nucleotides read TGCAGCGTTGTAACTAACTATGGCTACACCTTC. Variable domain in full (rest from reference TRBV29-1 and TRBJ1-2): SAVISQKPSRDICQRGTSLTIQCQVDSQVTMMFWYRQQPGQSLTLIATANQGSEATYESGFVIDKFPISRPNLTFSTLTVSNMSPEDSSIYLCSVVTNYGYTFGSGTRLTVV.

The gene calls are TRBV2 and TRBJ2-5, with D perhaps matching TRBD1 (6 bases). V gave up 5 bases and J gave up 2 bases, with 15 bases separating them. There are 15 residues in the CDR3. Germline V gives CDR1 SNHLY, CDR2 FYNNEI. The CDR3 coding sequence is TGTGCCAGCAGTTATAGACAGGCCCCACAAGAGACCCAGTACTTC. This codes for CASSYRQAPQETQYF.

This clone came up once. This chain joins TRBV4-2 and TRBJ2-1; TRBD2 is a possible D gene (5 bases). CDR3 length equals 19 residues. Deletions cut 0 bases from V and 5 bases from J, with 23 bases between. The V gene's germline CDR1 is LGHNA and CDR2 YNFKEQ. The CDR3 loop is CASSQDTSALAQDDNEQFF. CDR3 in DNA: TGTGCCAGCAGCCAAGACACATCAGCTCTAGCTCAGGACGACAATGAGCAGTTCTTC.

This clone appeared once. This sequence joins TRBV11-2 and TRBJ2-2; a possible D gene is TRBD2 (6 bases). The CDR3 covers 13 residues. V was cut by 5 bases and J by 7 bases, with 11 bases left in between. CDR1 and CDR2 (germline): SGHAT, FQNNGV. The CDR3 nucleotides are TGTGCCAGCAGCCAATGGAGGGACGGGGAGCTGTTTTTT. Translated, it gives CASSQWRDGELFF.

The chain couples TRBV2 to TRBJ2-2; D perhaps matches TRBD1 (6 bases). Germline values: CDR1 SNHLY, CDR2 FYNNEI. The CDR3 is made up of 15 amino acids. Trimming took 3 bases from V and 3 from J, leaving 11 bases between them. CDR3 sequence: CASSEGHHHTGELFF. The CDR3 DNA sequence: TGTGCCAGCAGTGAGGGACATCATCACACCGGGGAGCTGTTTTTT.

The gene calls are TRBV2 and TRBJ2-3, with TRBD2 as a possible D gene (5 bases). The CDR3 has 13 amino acids. The V gene lost 11 bases and the J gene lost 2 bases, with 14 bases spanning the gap. Looked up from germline, CDR1 is SNHLY and CDR2 is FYNNEI. CDR3 region: CASCTGSTDTQYF. Written as DNA, the CDR3 is TGTGCCTCTTGCACGGGGTCCACAGATACGCAGTATTTT.

The chain couples TRBV19 to TRBJ1-6; D gene unclear. This CDR3 has 15 residues. Trimming shortened V by 5 bases and J by 6 bases, and 14 bases separated the two germline ends. Germline V gene lookup returns CDR1 LNHDA and CDR2 SQIVND (reference sequence). DNA for the CDR3: TGTGCCAGTAGTGGCGCGGGCGCGGGTAATTCACCCCTCCACTTT. This encodes CASSGAGAGNSPLHF.

The rearrangement joins TRBV5-1 to TRBJ1-1; D may be TRBD1 (6 bases). The CDR3 is 15 amino acids. V was trimmed by 2 bases and J by 3 bases, leaving 14 bases between them. Per germline, CDR1 SGHRS and CDR2 YFSETQ. The CDR3 sequence is CASSFTTGPDTEAFF. CDR3 nucleotide sequence: TGCGCCAGCAGCTTTACTACAGGGCCGGACACTGAAGCTTTCTTT.

V and J are TRBV6-9 and TRBJ1-2, with 7 bases aligning to TRBD1. Trimming cost V 0 bases and J 8 bases; bases outside gene matches: 12. The CDR3 runs to 16 residues. Per germline, CDR1 MNHGY and CDR2 SVAAGI. The CDR3 coding sequence is TGTGCCAGCAGTTATTCGAACAGGGAAAAAGGGGGCGGCTACACCTTC. This translates into CASSYSNREKGGGYTF.

The chain has TRBV5-6 and TRBJ2-5; TRBD1 agrees at 10 bases. Germline V CDR1 and CDR2: SGHDT, YYEEEE. This CDR3 is built from 14 residues. J was trimmed by 3 bases and V by 4 bases; bases with no gene match: 3. The CDR3 DNA reads as TGTGCCAGCAGCCGGACAGGGGGGGAAGAGACCCAGTACTTC. Translated, it gives CASSRTGGEETQYF.

V gene TRBV4-2 combines with J gene TRBJ2-3; 10 bases map to TRBD2. The germline V gene has CDR1 LGHNA and CDR2 YNFKEQ. CDR3 length: 18 residues. J lost 4 bases, V lost 1 base, and 11 bases had no gene match. DNA of the CDR3: TGTGCCAGCAGCCAAGCCAGCGGGAGGGCCCGAGGTGCAGATACGCAGTATTTT. Residues: CASSQASGRARGADTQYF.